This T cell receptor beta chain was sequenced during a study of blood T cell repertoires in COVID-19. Seattle-derived patients entered the study during active infection and were followed longitudinally. Germline assignment: CDR1 SNHLY and CDR2 FYNNEI. V was trimmed by 8 bases and J by 7 bases, leaving 9 bases between them. This CDR3 region has 11 residues. Per the study methods: Amplification from reference gene primers served as the basis for estimated nucleated cell counts. Some clones are missing from TCRdb's copy, which holds only in-frame ones; the method was immunoSEQ multiplex PCR. The V and J calls and clone size were taken over from that table, and D and trimming were inferred from the DNA. The table includes 70,000 to 95,000 clones, about 73% detected once.

This TCR was recovered from a man in his sixties with COVID-19, enrolled during active disease. The chain joins TRBV2 to TRBJ2-1, with a tentative D call TRBD2 (5 bases). The source material was peripheral blood. The CDR3 region is CASALANEQFF. In DNA form, the CDR3 reads TGTGCCAGCGCCCTAGCTAATGAGCAGTTCTTC.